The clone carrying this T cell receptor (beta chain) has just a few counts. What it recognizes is unknown. It was with a sample-barcoded 5' primer and a J-beta primer mix that a second PCR of roughly 7 to 12 cycles was run. TCRdb re-analysed the 5' RACE reads in MiXCR, keeping a single row per CDR3 protein. This sample has hundreds of thousands of distinct CDR3 sequences, with about 37% found just once. These data belong to a study of blood T cells in healthy people across ages. Points from the study as a whole: Older individuals had lower TCR beta diversity per million T cells (the decline was roughly linear).

V shed 2 bases and J 0 bases; nucleotides not matched to a gene: 7. Germline CDR1 and CDR2: SGHRS and YFSETQ. The CDR3 extends over 17 amino acids. The origin of this receptor is a man between 18 and 35 years old in good health. Sequenced sample: blood. V and J are TRBV5-1 and TRBJ2-3, with 9 bases aligning to TRBD2. The CDR3 loop reads CASSLLSGGPSTDTQYF. The CDR3 nucleotides are TGCGCCAGCAGCTTACTTAGCGGGGGACCTAGCACAGATACGCAGTATTTT.